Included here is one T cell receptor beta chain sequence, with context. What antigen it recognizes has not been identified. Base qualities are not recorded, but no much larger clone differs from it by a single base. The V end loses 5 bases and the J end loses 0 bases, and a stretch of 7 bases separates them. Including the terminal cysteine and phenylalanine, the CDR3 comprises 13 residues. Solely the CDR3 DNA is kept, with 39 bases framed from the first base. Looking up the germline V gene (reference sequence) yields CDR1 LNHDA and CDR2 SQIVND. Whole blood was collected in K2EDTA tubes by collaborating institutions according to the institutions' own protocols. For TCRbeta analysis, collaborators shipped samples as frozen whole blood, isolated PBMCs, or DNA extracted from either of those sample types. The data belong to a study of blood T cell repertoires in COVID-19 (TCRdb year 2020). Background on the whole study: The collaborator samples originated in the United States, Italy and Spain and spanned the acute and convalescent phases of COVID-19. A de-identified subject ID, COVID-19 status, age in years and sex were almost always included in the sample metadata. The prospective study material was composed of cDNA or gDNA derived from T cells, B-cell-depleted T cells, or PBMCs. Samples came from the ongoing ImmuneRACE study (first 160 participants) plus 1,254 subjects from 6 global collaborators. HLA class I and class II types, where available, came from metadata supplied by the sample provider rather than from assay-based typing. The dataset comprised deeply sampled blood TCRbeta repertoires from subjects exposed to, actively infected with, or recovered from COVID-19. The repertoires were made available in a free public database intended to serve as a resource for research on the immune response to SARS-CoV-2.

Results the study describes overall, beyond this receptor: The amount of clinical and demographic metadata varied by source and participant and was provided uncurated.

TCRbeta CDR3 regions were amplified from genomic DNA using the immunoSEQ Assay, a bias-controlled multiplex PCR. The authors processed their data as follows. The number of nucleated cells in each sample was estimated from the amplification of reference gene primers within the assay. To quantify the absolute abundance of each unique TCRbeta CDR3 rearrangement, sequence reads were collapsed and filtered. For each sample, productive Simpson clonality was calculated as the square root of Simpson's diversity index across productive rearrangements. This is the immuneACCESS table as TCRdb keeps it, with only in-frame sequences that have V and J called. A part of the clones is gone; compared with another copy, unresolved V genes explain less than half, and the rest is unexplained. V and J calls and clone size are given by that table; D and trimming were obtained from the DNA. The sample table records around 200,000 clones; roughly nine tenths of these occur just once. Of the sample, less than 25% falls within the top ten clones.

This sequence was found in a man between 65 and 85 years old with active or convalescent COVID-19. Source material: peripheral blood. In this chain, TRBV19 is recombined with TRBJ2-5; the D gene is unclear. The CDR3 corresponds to CASSRQDQETQYF. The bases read TGTGCCAGTAGTCGACAAGACCAAGAGACCCAGTACTTC.